Presented here are 9 T cell receptor beta chains from one specimen sequenced in a study of T cell clones after liver transplantation. Assay used: immunoSEQ multiplex PCR; TCRdb lists only in-frame clones, some missing. The sample gives approximately 55,000 clones, about two thirds of which show up once; over 14% is in the top ten. The sample in question was CD4+ T cells from blood, obtained before liver transplant. The receptors shown here come from a human donor who received a liver transplant.

This clone was detected only once. V and J are TRBV30 and TRBJ2-4; 10 bases are a match to TRBD2. CDR3 length equals 15 residues. Germline assignment: CDR1 GTSNPN and CDR2 SVGIG (reference sequence). The J segment lost 9 bases and the V segment lost 2 bases, leaving 10 bases of the junction unmatched. The CDR3 region is CAWSPLGSGGAIQYF. The CDR3 DNA follows: TGTGCCTGGAGTCCCTTAGGAAGCGGGGGGGCCATTCAGTACTTC.

There are many counts of this clone. The V gene is TRBV6-4, the J gene TRBJ1-1, with TRBD1 matching over 8 bases. V gave up 5 bases and J gave up 1 base; unmatched junction bases: 6. The CDR3 contains 15 residues. Germline CDR1 is MRHNA and CDR2 is SNTAGT. The CDR3 sequence is CASSRAGGANTEAFF. In DNA, the CDR3 is TGTGCCAGCAGTAGGGCAGGGGGCGCGAACACTGAAGCTTTCTTT.

The chain couples TRBV6-6 to TRBJ2-2, with D maybe TRBD1 (6 bases). This CDR3 is built from 15 residues. V was cut by 5 bases and J by 0 bases, with 10 bases left in between. Germline CDR1 is MNHNY and CDR2 is SVGAGI (reference sequence). CDR3 coding DNA: TGTGCCAGCAGTCAAGACAGGTCGAACACCGGGGAGCTGTTTTTT. This translates into CASSQDRSNTGELFF.

The rearrangement uses TRBV5-1 and TRBJ1-2; the D gene is possibly TRBD1 (6 bases). Between the trimmed V and J ends, which lost 4 bases and 7 bases, there was a span of 17 bases. The CDR3 totals 14 residues. Germline V CDR1 and CDR2: SGHRS, YFSETQ. The chain's CDR3 is CASSPRGGARGYTF. The CDR3 DNA sequence: TGCGCCAGCAGCCCTCGAGGGGGGGCTCGTGGCTACACCTTC.

The rearrangement joins TRBV14 to TRBJ2-3, with D possibly TRBD2 on 6 matching bases. Trimming took 0 bases from V and 1 from J, leaving 11 bases between them. In germline, CDR1 is SGHDN, CDR2 FVKESK. This CDR3 region has 16 residues. This CDR3 is CASSQDAGLRTDTQYF. CDR3 in DNA: TGTGCCAGCAGCCAAGATGCGGGGCTCCGCACAGATACGCAGTATTTT.

CDR3 sequence (DNA): TGCGCCAGCAGTGACTCTAGCGGGGGGCTATACGAGCAGTACTTC. Translating it yields CASSDSSGGLYEQYF. V and J are TRBV10-2 and TRBJ2-7; 11 bases map to TRBD2. The CDR3 is made up of 15 amino acids. The junction had 5 bases not matched to a gene; V was cut back by 3 bases and J by 4 bases. Germline loops: CDR1 WSHSY, CDR2 SAAADI.

The chain combines TRBV30 with TRBJ1-2; 7 bases map to TRBD1. The CDR3 length is 11 residues. V dropped 3 bases and J dropped 9; count of bases not matched to a gene: 4. Germline-derived CDR1 and CDR2 are GTSNPN and SVGIG (reference sequence). The CDR3, as DNA: TGTGCCTGGAGGTACAGGGGTAGCTACACCTTC. Amino acid sequence: CAWRYRGSYTF. The full variable domain, completed using reference TRBV30 and TRBJ1-2, is SQTIHQWPATLVQPVGSPLSLECTVEGTSNPNLYWYRQAAGRGLQLLFYSVGIGQISSEVPQNLSASRPQDRQFILSSKKLLLSDSGFYLCAWRYRGSYTFGSGTRLTVV.

The V call is TRBV9, the J call TRBJ2-2, with D perhaps matching TRBD1 (6 bases). The CDR3 covers 17 residues. Germline CDR1 is SGDLS and CDR2 is YYNGEE. Between the trimmed V and J ends, which lost 3 bases and 7 bases, there was a span of 22 bases. The CDR3 DNA is TGTGCCAGCAGCGCCAGATACGGCAGGGGAGATAACGGGGAGCTGTTTTTT. Translated: CASSARYGRGDNGELFF.

This clone was counted a few times. The gene calls are TRBV6-5 and TRBJ2-2; 10 nucleotides align to TRBD1. The CDR3 spans 16 residues. CDR1 MNHEY and CDR2 SVGAGI come from the germline V gene. V lost 3 bases, J lost 0 bases, and 1 base stayed unmatched. This CDR3 reads CASSYGQGANTGELFF. CDR3 nucleotides: TGTGCCAGCAGTTATGGACAGGGGGCGAACACCGGGGAGCTGTTTTTT.